This TCR beta chain was recorded in a study of cytomegalovirus exposure and HLA in healthy donors. The study, taken as a whole, reports: Later analysis associated a missense DCLRE1C variant with TCR beta V- and J-gene trimming. Many donors shared some public TCRs, even though most TCR sequences were rare. Available immune exposure information was restricted to CMV serostatus only. According to an earlier analysis, most TCR beta V segments yielded productive rearrangements about 87% or about 30% of the time.

A remark on this clone: What it recognizes is unknown.

60 Vbeta and 13 Jbeta primers were used in PCR. TCRdb's copy holds only in-frame clones and misses some; the assay was immunoSEQ multiplex PCR. The data hold about 140,000 clones, with approximately 80% observed a single time. The source of this sequence is a male donor in good health and CMV-seropositive. Sample: PBMCs.

Written as DNA, the CDR3 is TGTGCCAGCACCGGAGGGGGGGCGCGGTACGAGCAGTACTTC. Translating gives CASTGGGARYEQYF. The rearrangement joins TRBV11-1 to TRBJ2-7; possible D gene TRBD2, 7 bases. Looked up from germline, CDR1 is SGHAT and CDR2 is FQDESV (reference sequence). V lost 7 bases and J lost 4, with 17 bases in between. The CDR3 runs to 14 residues.